The rows below give T cell receptor beta chains drawn from one sample of a study of T-cell reconstitution after alpha-beta-depleted transplantation in children. TCRdb used MiXCR to reprocess the PCR reads, holding one entry per CDR3 protein. The table records some 600,000 distinct CDR3 sequences, roughly 13% of them present only once. Sequenced here: PBMCs, mostly from graft donor cells, sampled 360 days after TCRalphabeta/CD19-depleted stem cell transplant. These receptors came from a male patient aged 10 to 17 who had a stem cell transplant for acute myeloid leukemia, so the T cells may come from the graft donor. Each CDR3 is given with its conserved first and last residue. A D gene is named only where the DNA matches it firmly. Not all rows give a size; the values are once, few, many and, for expanded clones, a class.

d_call,clone_size,v_call,j_call,cdr3_aa,cdr3_nt
-,many,TRBV6-1,TRBJ2-1,CASGGPRAYNEQFF,TGTGCCAGCGGGGGCCCTAGGGCCTACAATGAGCAGTTCTTC
TRBD1,-,TRBV12-3/TRBV12-4,TRBJ2-3,CASSLRTGDTQYF,TGTGCCAGCAGTCTCCGGACAGGAGATACGCAGTATTTT
TRBD2,few,TRBV5-4,TRBJ2-2,CASSKGTSRSTGELFF,TGTGCCAGCAGCAAGGGGACTAGCCGGAGCACCGGGGAGCTGTTTTTT
-,many,TRBV9,TRBJ2-5,CASSVAGRETQYF,TGTGCCAGCAGCGTAGCGGGGCGGGAGACCCAGTACTTC
-,few,TRBV29-1,TRBJ2-3,CSAPLGSFTDTQYF,TGCAGCGCTCCCTTGGGGTCCTTCACAGATACGCAGTATTTT
TRBD1,many,TRBV7-9,TRBJ1-1,CASSPTDDRVRDTEAFF,TGTGCCAGCAGCCCGACCGATGACAGGGTTCGGGACACTGAAGCTTTCTTT
-,-,TRBV7-3,TRBJ1-1,CASSSDPGPLLF,TGTGCCAGCAGCTCTGACCCCGGGCCGTTGCTCTTT
-,few,TRBV3-1,TRBJ1-1,CASSLMQGLLKNTEAFF,TGTGCCAGCAGCCTTATGCAGGGGCTTCTGAAGAACACTGAAGCTTTCTTT
TRBD2,few,TRBV7-2,TRBJ2-1,CASSSRTSSLYNEQFF,TGTGCCAGCAGCTCCAGGACTAGCAGCCTCTACAATGAGCAGTTCTTC
TRBD2,-,TRBV20-1,TRBJ2-7,CSAGLAGVLEQYF,TGCAGTGCAGGACTAGCGGGAGTACTCGAGCAGTACTTC
-,few,TRBV28,TRBJ2-2,CAVPTSPSANTGELFF,TGTGCCGTACCCACAAGCCCGTCGGCGAACACCGGGGAGCTGTTTTTT
-,many,TRBV4-3,TRBJ2-7,CASSQELAYEQYF,TGCGCCAGCAGCCAAGAACTAGCCTACGAGCAGTACTTC